The clone carrying this TCR beta chain was found once. Its antigen is currently unknown. This record comes from a study of early T cells in non-severe SARS-CoV-2 infection. Study overall: Investigators sequenced bulk RNA drawn from unsorted whole blood, and chains remained unpaired. Study results and limitations: The study's VDJdb matching favored anti-spike CD8 responses and missed private and CD4 specificities.

TCRdb passed the 5' RACE reads through MiXCR, listing each CDR3 protein once. The data hold roughly 120,000 distinct CDR3 sequences, with around 14% observed a single time. Trimming took 4 bases from V and 5 from J, leaving 21 bases between them. This CDR3 spans 16 amino acids. Per the germline V gene, CDR1 is SGDLS and CDR2 is YYNGEE. The chain joins TRBV9 to TRBJ2-5; tentatively, D is TRBD2 (7 bases). The clonotype comes from an adult who was a healthcare worker with PCR-confirmed SARS-CoV-2 infection or an uninfected control (not recorded which). Sequenced sample: whole blood. Here the CDR3 DNA reads TGTGCCAGCAGCCCCGAGGCAGGCAAGGGGGGGGAGACCCAGTACTTC. It yields the protein CASSPEAGKGGETQYF.